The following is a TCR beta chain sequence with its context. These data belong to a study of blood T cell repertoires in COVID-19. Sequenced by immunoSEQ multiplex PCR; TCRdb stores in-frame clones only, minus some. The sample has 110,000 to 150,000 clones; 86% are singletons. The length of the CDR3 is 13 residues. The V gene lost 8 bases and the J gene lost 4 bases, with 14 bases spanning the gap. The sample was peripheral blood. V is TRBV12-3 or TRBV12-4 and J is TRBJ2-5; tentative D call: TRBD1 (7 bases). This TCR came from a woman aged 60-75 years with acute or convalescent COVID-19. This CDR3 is CASCSGGGETQYF. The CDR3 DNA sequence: TGTGCCAGCTGCTCAGGGGGAGGAGAGACCCAGTACTTC.